This T cell receptor beta chain was sequenced for a study of OX40 agonist ivuxolimab in advanced cancers. TCRdb's table, derived via immunoSEQ multiplex PCR, lists solely in-frame clones and lacks some. The sample carries 66,000 or so clones, about nine tenths recorded once. This specimen was CD4+ or CD8+ T cells sorted from blood, taken in a trial of the OX40 agonist ivuxolimab. The origin of this receptor is an adult with an advanced solid tumor such as melanoma, head and neck, liver or kidney cancer.

The CDR3 protein is CASSLLPGQERGYTF. CDR3 sequence (DNA): TGTGCCAGCAGCTTACTACCGGGACAAGAAAGGGGCTACACCTTC. The chain uses TRBV5-8 and TRBJ1-2, with a weak D call TRBD1 (6 bases). Between the trimmed V and J ends, which lost 2 bases and 8 bases, there was a span of 19 bases. From germline, CDR1 is SGHTS and CDR2 YDEGEE. The CDR3 extends over 15 amino acids.